Below, 21 T cell receptor beta chains from the same sample are listed, as sequenced in a study of blood T cells in healthy people across ages. The use of a sample-barcoded 5' primer and a J-beta primer mix characterized a second PCR of roughly 6 to 11 cycles. TCRdb reprocessed the 5' RACE reads with MiXCR, giving one entry per CDR3 protein. The table has some 640,000 distinct CDR3 sequences, 49% seen once. Specimen: blood. The source is a woman aged 55 to 70 in good health.

The rearrangement uses TRBV7-2 and TRBJ2-2; no reliable D call. The germline CDR1 and CDR2 sequences are SGHTA and FQGNSA. V dropped 5 bases and J dropped 6 bases, with 10 bases sitting between them. The length of the CDR3 is 13 residues. Here the CDR3 DNA reads TGTGCCAGCAGCCACGGTCCGGCCGGGGAGCTGTTTTTT. It translates to CASSHGPAGELFF.

This chain links TRBV6-5 with TRBJ1-2, with D possibly matching TRBD1 (6 bases). The CDR3 runs to 18 residues. V lost 4 bases and J lost 7, with 28 bases in between. The germline gives CDR1 MNHEY, CDR2 SVGAGI. CDR3 nucleotide sequence: TGTGCCAGCAGTTCCAAGACAGGAACCGTCACTAGCTCTGCTGGCTACACCTTC. It yields the protein CASSSKTGTVTSSAGYTF.

The V gene is TRBV14, the J gene TRBJ1-5; D ambiguous. This CDR3 region has 13 residues. From germline, CDR1 is SGHDN and CDR2 FVKESK. The germline V and J ends were trimmed by 4 bases and 6 bases, with 10 bases remaining between them. Here the CDR3 reads CASSRHPGQPQHF. The CDR3 nucleotides are TGTGCCAGCAGCCGTCACCCCGGTCAGCCCCAGCATTTT.

A remark on this clonotype: This may stem from a read error, because a much larger clone lies one nucleotide away. This sequence joins TRBV5-4 and TRBJ2-7, with D perhaps given as TRBD1 or TRBD2 (5 bases each). The end of the DNA is better explained by TRBJ2-5, so the J call may be wrong. The CDR3 consists of 14 residues. Germline CDR1 and CDR2: SGHNT and YYREEE (reference sequence). The CDR3 loop is CASRLDGKGETQYF. CDR3 bases: TGTGCCAGCCGCTTAGACGGGAAGGGGGAGACCCAGTACTTC.

This clonotype occurred a few times. V gene TRBV7-3 combines with J gene TRBJ2-1; maybe TRBD2 (5 bases). V was clipped by 5 bases and J by 3 bases, with 17 bases between them. Per the germline V gene, CDR1 is SGHTA and CDR2 is FQGTGA. The length of the CDR3 is 16 residues. For the CDR3, the DNA is TGTGCCAGCAGCCGGGCGAGCGGCTCCGTCTACAATGAGCAGTTCTTC. As protein: CASSRASGSVYNEQFF.

The rearrangement uses TRBV2 and TRBJ2-3; TRBD1 is a possible D gene (6 bases). Trimming stripped 7 bases from V and 0 bases from J, with 14 bases between. Germline lookup yields CDR1 SNHLY and CDR2 FYNNEI. This CDR3 has 15 residues. The CDR3 loop reads CASMLDRASTDTQYF. The CDR3 DNA reads as TGTGCCAGCATGCTGGACAGAGCTAGCACAGATACGCAGTATTTT.

The chain uses TRBV20-1 and TRBJ1-2, with 9 bases aligning to TRBD1. The V gene's germline CDR1 is DFQATT and CDR2 SNEGSKA (reference sequence). The CDR3 length is 14 residues. V trimming: 5 bases; J trimming: 7 bases; junction bases outside the gene matches: 11. The CDR3 loop reads CSAQPHRGLGGYTF. CDR3 DNA: TGCAGTGCTCAGCCCCACAGGGGGCTGGGTGGCTACACCTTC.

The CDR3 DNA follows: TGTGCCAGCAGCCAAGGAAAGTCTAGCGGGAGTGAAGAGACCCAGTACTTC. Amino acids: CASSQGKSSGSEETQYF. The gene calls are TRBV14 and TRBJ2-7; 10 bases are shared with TRBD2. The closer fit of TRBJ2-5 to the DNA end suggests the J call may be wrong. CDR3 length: 17 residues. Germline V CDR1 and CDR2: SGHDN, FVKESK.

The rearrangement uses TRBV5-1 and TRBJ2-7, with 8 positions matching TRBD2. The DNA end is a closer match to TRBJ2-5, so the J assignment may be wrong. The CDR3 loop spans 14 amino acids. Germline V gene data show CDR1 as SGHRS and CDR2 as YFSETQ. The CDR3 loop is CASSQLADRGTQYF. The DNA of the CDR3 is TGCGCCAGCAGCCAACTAGCGGACCGGGGGACCCAGTACTTC.

The chain is built from TRBV9 and TRBJ2-1; D is perhaps TRBD2 (6 bases). The germline V gene has CDR1 SGDLS and CDR2 YYNGEE. Trimming removed 0 bases at V and 0 bases at J, with 7 bases between. This CDR3 region has 15 residues. The DNA for the CDR3 is TGTGCCAGCAGCGTAGAGGGACTCTCCTACAATGAGCAGTTCTTC. It yields the protein CASSVEGLSYNEQFF.

The gene calls are TRBV6-1 and TRBJ2-1; 8 nucleotides align to TRBD1. This CDR3 is 16 amino acids long. The germline gives CDR1 MNHNS, CDR2 SASEGT. V was pared by 3 bases and J by 3 bases, with 7 bases of the junction left unmatched. The CDR3 DNA follows: TGTGCCAGCAGTGATTTGCCAGGGGGCTACTACAATGAGCAGTTCTTC. Encoded protein: CASSDLPGGYYNEQFF.

The chain employs TRBV5-1 and TRBJ2-1; TRBD2 aligns across 8 bases. V lost 5 bases to trimming and J lost 1 base; unmatched junction nucleotides: 5. Germline-derived CDR1 and CDR2 are SGHRS and YFSETQ. This CDR3 has 15 residues. CDR3: CASRHSGMSYNEQFF. The CDR3 DNA sequence: TGCGCCAGCAGGCATAGCGGGATGTCCTACAATGAGCAGTTCTTC.

The chain links TRBV28 to TRBJ1-2, with 9 nucleotides matching TRBD1. Per germline, CDR1 MDHEN and CDR2 SYDVKM. The CDR3 has 18 residues. The V segment lost 8 bases and the J segment 8 bases; nucleotides outside the gene matches: 24. CDR3 sequence: CASAVLGDTGTGTFGYTF. The DNA for the CDR3 is TGTGCCAGCGCAGTTTTAGGCGACACCGGGACAGGGACATTCGGCTACACCTTC.

This clonotype was counted a few times. The rearrangement joins TRBV3-1 to TRBJ2-5, with 7 nucleotides matching TRBD2. Trimming took 1 base from V and 13 from J; bases not matched to a gene: 9. This CDR3 has 13 amino acids. Germline V gene lookup returns CDR1 LGHDT and CDR2 YNNKEL (reference sequence). CDR3 amino acids: CASSQVNGGRGYF. Written as DNA, the CDR3 is TGTGCCAGCAGCCAAGTGAATGGCGGGAGAGGGTACTTC.

This chain links TRBV4-3 with TRBJ1-2, with D possibly TRBD1 on 5 matching bases. V lost 3 bases and J lost 10, with 18 bases in between. This CDR3 is 14 amino acids long. Germline assignment: CDR1 LGHNA and CDR2 YSLEER. The CDR3 coding sequence is TGCGCCAGCAGCCAGGCGGATAGCAGGGTCGACTACACCTTC. Protein sequence: CASSQADSRVDYTF.

This clonotype was seen a handful of times. The chain carries TRBV5-1 and TRBJ2-3; D perhaps matches TRBD2 (5 bases). From germline, CDR1 is SGHRS and CDR2 YFSETQ. The V gene lost 3 bases and the J gene lost 0 bases, with 14 bases spanning the gap. CDR3 length equals 16 residues. CDR3 in amino acids: CASSSKPSTSTDTQYF. The CDR3 DNA follows: TGCGCCAGCAGCTCTAAACCTAGCACTAGCACAGATACGCAGTATTTT.

This clonotype was recorded a few times. V gene TRBV7-2 combines with J gene TRBJ2-3; 8 bases are shared with TRBD2. V shed 4 bases and J 4 bases; nucleotides not matched to a gene: 10. The CDR3 has 16 amino acids. In germline, CDR1 is SGHTA, CDR2 FQGNSA. The CDR3 loop reads CASSSGTRLKSDTQYF. DNA of the CDR3: TGTGCCAGCAGCTCCGGGACTAGGTTGAAATCAGATACGCAGTATTTT.

J is TRBJ2-7 and V is TRBV10-3; D ambiguous. V was cut by 5 bases and J by 7 bases, with 21 bases left in between. CDR1 and CDR2 (germline): ENHRY, SYGVKD. The CDR3 covers 15 residues. This CDR3 reads CAISPGLPAYNEQYF. CDR3 coding DNA: TGTGCCATCAGTCCCGGGCTCCCCGCCTACAATGAGCAGTACTTC.

CDR3 DNA: TGCGCCAGCAGCCAAGAGACGAACACCGGGGAGCTGTTTTTT. This codes for CASSQETNTGELFF. The chain joins TRBV4-3 to TRBJ2-2; D gene ambiguous. CDR1 is LGHNA and CDR2 is YSLEER in the germline V gene. The CDR3 runs to 14 residues. V dropped 0 bases and J dropped 0 bases, with 2 bases sitting between them.

A few counts support this clonotype. V usage is TRBV7-7 and J usage is TRBJ2-3; perhaps TRBD2 as D (5 bases). Germline CDR1 and CDR2: SSHAT and FNYEAQ (reference sequence). Trimming cost V 5 bases and J 4 bases, with 13 bases left between them. The CDR3 runs 14 residues. CDR3 loop: CASSPIANADTQYF. The DNA of the CDR3 is TGTGCCAGCAGCCCAATAGCGAACGCAGATACGCAGTATTTT.

This clonotype was seen only a few times. The chain combines TRBV6-5 with TRBJ2-3; no firm D call. Trimming removed 0 bases from V and 1 base from J, with 5 bases in between. CDR3 length: 14 amino acids. Germline CDR1 reads MNHEY; CDR2 reads SVGAGI. Here the CDR3 reads CASSYSGGTDTQYF. In DNA, the CDR3 is TGTGCCAGCAGTTACTCTGGGGGCACAGATACGCAGTATTTT.